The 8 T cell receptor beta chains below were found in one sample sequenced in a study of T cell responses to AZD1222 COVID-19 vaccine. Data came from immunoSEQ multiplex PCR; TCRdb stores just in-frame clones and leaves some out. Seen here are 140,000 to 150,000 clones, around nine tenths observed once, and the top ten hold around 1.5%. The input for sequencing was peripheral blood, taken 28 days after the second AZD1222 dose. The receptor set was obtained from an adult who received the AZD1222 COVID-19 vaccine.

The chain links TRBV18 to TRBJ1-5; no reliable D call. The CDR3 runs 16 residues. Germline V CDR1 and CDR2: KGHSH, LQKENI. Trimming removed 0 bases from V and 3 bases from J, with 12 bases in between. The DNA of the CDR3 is TGTGCCAGCTCACCACCGGGTAGGGTGGACAATCAGCCCCAGCATTTT. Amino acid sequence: CASSPPGRVDNQPQHF.

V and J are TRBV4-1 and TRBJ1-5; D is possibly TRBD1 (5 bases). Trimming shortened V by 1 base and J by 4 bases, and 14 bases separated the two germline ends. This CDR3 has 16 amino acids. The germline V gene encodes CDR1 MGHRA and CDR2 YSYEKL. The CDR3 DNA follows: TGCGCCAGCAGCCAAGTTGGGGGGAGGGGTAATCAGCCCCAGCATTTT. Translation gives CASSQVGGRGNQPQHF.

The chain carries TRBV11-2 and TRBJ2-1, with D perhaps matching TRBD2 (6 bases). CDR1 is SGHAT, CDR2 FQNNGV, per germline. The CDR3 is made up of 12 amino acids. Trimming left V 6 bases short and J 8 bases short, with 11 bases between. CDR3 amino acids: CASRSGSYEQFF. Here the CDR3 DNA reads TGTGCCAGCAGATCCGGGAGCTATGAGCAGTTCTTC.

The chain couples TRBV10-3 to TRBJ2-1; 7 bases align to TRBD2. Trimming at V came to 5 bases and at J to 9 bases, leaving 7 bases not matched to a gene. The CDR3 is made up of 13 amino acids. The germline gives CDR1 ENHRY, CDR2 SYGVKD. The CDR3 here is CAISREEGGEQFF. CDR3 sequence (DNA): TGTGCCATCAGTCGGGAGGAAGGTGGTGAGCAGTTCTTC.

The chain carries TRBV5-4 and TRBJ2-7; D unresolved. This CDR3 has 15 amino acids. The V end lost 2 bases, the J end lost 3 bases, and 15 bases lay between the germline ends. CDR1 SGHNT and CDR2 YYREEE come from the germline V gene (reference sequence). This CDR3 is CASSLKDQGHYEQYF. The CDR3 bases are TGTGCCAGCAGCTTAAAGGACCAAGGCCACTACGAGCAGTACTTC.

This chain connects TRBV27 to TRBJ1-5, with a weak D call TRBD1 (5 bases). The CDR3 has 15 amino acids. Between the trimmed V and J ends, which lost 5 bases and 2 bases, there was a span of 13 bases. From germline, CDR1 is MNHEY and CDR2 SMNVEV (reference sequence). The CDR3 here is CASSQLGVGNQPQHF. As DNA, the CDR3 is TGTGCCAGCAGTCAGTTAGGGGTAGGCAATCAGCCCCAGCATTTT.

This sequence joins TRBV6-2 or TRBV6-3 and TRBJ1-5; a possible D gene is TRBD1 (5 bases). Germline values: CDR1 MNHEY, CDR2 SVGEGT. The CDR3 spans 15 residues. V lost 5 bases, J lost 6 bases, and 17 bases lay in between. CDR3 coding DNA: TGTGCCAGCAGTCCCTTCAGGGAGGGGAGTCAGCCCCAGCATTTT. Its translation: CASSPFREGSQPQHF.

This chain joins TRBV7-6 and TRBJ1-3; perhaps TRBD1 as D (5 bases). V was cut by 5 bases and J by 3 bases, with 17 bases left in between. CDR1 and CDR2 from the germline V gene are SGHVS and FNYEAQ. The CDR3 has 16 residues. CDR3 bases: TGTGCCAGCAGCCCCTACTCGATGGGGGGTGGAAACACCATATATTTT. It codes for CASSPYSMGGGNTIYF.